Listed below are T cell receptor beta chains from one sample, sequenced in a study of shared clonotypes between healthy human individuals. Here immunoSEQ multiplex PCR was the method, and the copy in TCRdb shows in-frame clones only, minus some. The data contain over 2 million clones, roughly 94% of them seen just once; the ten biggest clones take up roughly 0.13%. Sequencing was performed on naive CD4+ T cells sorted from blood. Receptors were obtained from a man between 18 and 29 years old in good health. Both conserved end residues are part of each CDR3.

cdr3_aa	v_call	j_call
CASSLAADRVLGETQYF	TRBV5-1	TRBJ2-5
CASSQQGEQYF	TRBV18	TRBJ2-7
CAWSGSSYNEQFF	TRBV30	TRBJ2-1
CASSLTGQDGETQYF	TRBV9	TRBJ2-5
CSVGGYRDEQYF	TRBV29-1	TRBJ2-7
CATSSRAIGGYTF	TRBV15	TRBJ1-2
CASSQGPILNSPLHF	TRBV14	TRBJ1-6
CASSFGGNEQFF	TRBV5-1	TRBJ2-1
CASSEARRTGALTETQYF	TRBV2	TRBJ2-5
CASGLIAGGRTDTQYF	TRBV12-5	TRBJ2-3
CASSLVAGSDNSPLHF	TRBV7-2	TRBJ1-6
CAWSGQGITEAFF	TRBV30	TRBJ1-1
CASSEVQGTGSNEQFF	TRBV6-1	TRBJ2-1
CAWSKDRGGNSPLHF	TRBV30	TRBJ1-6
CASSLAQGAVTYGYTF	TRBV5-1	TRBJ1-2
CASSLSRTGELFF	TRBV7-9	TRBJ2-2
CASSKGGARDSNQPQHF	TRBV2	TRBJ1-5
CASSPDNEQFF	TRBV5-4	TRBJ2-1
CASSGRTGSYEQYF	TRBV10-1	TRBJ2-7
CASSLTGGGTGELFF	TRBV11-2	TRBJ2-2
CASSFLAGGSIYEQYF	TRBV7-9	TRBJ2-7
CAISESGQYSREQYF	TRBV10-3	TRBJ2-7
CASSEVWSDSGNTIYF	TRBV2	TRBJ1-3
CATQGASPTNTGELFF	TRBV10-3	TRBJ2-2
CASSLTIYVNEQFF	TRBV7-8	TRBJ2-1
CASSTGLNQPQHF	TRBV6-1	TRBJ1-5
CASSLRGTDTQYF	TRBV5-1	TRBJ2-3
CASTSFASQHF	TRBV6-1	TRBJ1-5
CASSPPLERVHLPYEQYF	TRBV18	TRBJ2-7
CASSVAPPGNTGELFF	TRBV9	TRBJ2-2
CASSYDASGSASVQYF	TRBV6-6	TRBJ2-7
CASSSRTGFDYGYTF	TRBV27	TRBJ1-2
CASSLVGSGTGELFF	TRBV5-4	TRBJ2-2
CASSLRDHSTYEQYF	TRBV5-6	TRBJ2-7
CASSAWYLADTQYF	TRBV9	TRBJ2-3
CASSFAGNSNQPQHF	TRBV5-6	TRBJ1-5
CASSYFGDSEAFF	TRBV6-6	TRBJ1-1
CASSYRGRGLDYGYTF	TRBV6-5	TRBJ1-2